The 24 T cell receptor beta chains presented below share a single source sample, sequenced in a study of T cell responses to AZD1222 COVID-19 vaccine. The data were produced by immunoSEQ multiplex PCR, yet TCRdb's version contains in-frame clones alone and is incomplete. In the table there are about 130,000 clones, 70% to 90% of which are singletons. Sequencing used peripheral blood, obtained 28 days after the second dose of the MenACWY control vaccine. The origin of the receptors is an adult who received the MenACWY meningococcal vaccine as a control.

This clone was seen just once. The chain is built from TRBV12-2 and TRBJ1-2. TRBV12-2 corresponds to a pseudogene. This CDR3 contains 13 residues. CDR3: CASRLPKEVGYTF. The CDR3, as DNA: TGTGCAAGTCGCTTACCGAAGGAGGTTGGCTACACCTTC.

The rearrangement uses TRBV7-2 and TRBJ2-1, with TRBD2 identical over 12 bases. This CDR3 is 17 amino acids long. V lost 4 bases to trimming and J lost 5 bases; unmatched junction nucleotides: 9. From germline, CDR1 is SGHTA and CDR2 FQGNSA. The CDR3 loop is CASSSPPSGRAHNEQFF. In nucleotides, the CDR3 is TGTGCCAGCAGCTCCCCGCCTAGCGGGAGGGCCCACAATGAGCAGTTCTTC. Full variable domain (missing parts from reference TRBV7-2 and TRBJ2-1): GAGVSQSPSNKVTEKGKDVELRCDPISGHTALYWYRQSLGQGLEFLIYFQGNSAPDKSGLPSDRFSAERTGGSVSTLTIQRTQQEDSAVYLCASSSPPSGRAHNEQFFGPGTRLTVL.

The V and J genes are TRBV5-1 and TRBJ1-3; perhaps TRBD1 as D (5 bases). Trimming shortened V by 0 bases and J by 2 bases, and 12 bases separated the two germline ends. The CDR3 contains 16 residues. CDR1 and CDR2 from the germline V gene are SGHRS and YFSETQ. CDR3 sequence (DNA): TGCGCCAGCAGCTTGGGGGGAGCAGGGACTGGAAACACCATATATTTT. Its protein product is CASSLGGAGTGNTIYF.

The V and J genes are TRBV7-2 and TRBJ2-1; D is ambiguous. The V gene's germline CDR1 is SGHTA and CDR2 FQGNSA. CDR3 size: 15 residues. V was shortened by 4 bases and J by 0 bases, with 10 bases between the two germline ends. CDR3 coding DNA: TGTGCCAGCAGCTCATCAGCGAGCTCCTACAATGAGCAGTTCTTC. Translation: CASSSSASSYNEQFF. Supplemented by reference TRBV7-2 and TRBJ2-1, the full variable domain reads GAGVSQSPSNKVTEKGKDVELRCDPISGHTALYWYRQSLGQGLEFLIYFQGNSAPDKSGLPSDRFSAERTGGSVSTLTIQRTQQEDSAVYLCASSSSASSYNEQFFGPGTRLTVL.

The CDR3 here is CASKGTREKLFF. The CDR3 DNA sequence: TGTGCCAGCAAGGGAACCCGCGAAAAACTGTTTTTT. This chain joins TRBV28 and TRBJ1-4, with D unclear. The CDR3 runs 12 residues. Germline CDR1 and CDR2: MDHEN and SYDVKM. With 7 bases removed from V and 8 bases from J, the gap between germline ends came to 11 bases.

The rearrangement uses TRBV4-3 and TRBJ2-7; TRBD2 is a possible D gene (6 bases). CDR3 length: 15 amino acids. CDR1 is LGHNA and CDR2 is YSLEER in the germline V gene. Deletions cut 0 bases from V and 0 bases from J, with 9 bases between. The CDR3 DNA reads TGCGCCAGCAGCCAAGATTGGGGGGACTCCTACGAGCAGTACTTC. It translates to CASSQDWGDSYEQYF.

CDR3 nucleotides: TGTGCCAGCAGCTTAACGAGCTCCTATAATTCACCCCTCCACTTT. Its protein product is CASSLTSSYNSPLHF. This rearrangement joins TRBV7-2 to TRBJ1-6; D unresolved. Trimming took 2 bases from V and 0 from J, leaving 5 bases between them. The CDR3 is 15 amino acids. The germline gives CDR1 SGHTA, CDR2 FQGNSA. The entire variable domain, with the rest obtained from reference TRBV7-2 and TRBJ1-6, is as follows: GAGVSQSPSNKVTEKGKDVELRCDPISGHTALYWYRQSLGQGLEFLIYFQGNSAPDKSGLPSDRFSAERTGGSVSTLTIQRTQQEDSAVYLCASSLTSSYNSPLHFGNGTRLTVT.

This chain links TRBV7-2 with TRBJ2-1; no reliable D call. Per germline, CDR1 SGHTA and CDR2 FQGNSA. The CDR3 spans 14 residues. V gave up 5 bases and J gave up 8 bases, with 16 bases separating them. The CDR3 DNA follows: TGTGCCAGCAGCCTATGGGCTAGTTCGTATGAGCAGTTCTTC. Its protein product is CASSLWASSYEQFF.

The CDR3 DNA is TGCGCCAGCAGCTTGGCGGCGGGACAGTCCCAAGAGACCCAGTACTTC. Its translation is CASSLAAGQSQETQYF. The chain couples TRBV5-1 to TRBJ2-5, with D maybe TRBD1 (7 bases). V gave up 0 bases and J gave up 1 base, with 13 bases separating them. Germline V gene sequence: CDR1 SGHRS, CDR2 YFSETQ. There are 16 residues in the CDR3.

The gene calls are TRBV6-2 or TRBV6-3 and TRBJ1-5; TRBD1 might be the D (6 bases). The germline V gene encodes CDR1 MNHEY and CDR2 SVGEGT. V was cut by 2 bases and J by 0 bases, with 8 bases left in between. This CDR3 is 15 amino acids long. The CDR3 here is CASSYGTHSNQPQHF. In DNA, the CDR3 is TGTGCCAGCAGTTACGGGACACATAGCAATCAGCCCCAGCATTTT.

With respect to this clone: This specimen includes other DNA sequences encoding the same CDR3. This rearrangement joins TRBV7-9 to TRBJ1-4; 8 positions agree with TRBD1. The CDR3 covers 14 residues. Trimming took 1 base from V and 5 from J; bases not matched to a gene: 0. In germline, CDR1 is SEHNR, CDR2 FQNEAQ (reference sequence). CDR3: CASSLGTGNEKLFF. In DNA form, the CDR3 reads TGTGCCAGCAGCTTAGGGACAGGGAATGAAAAACTGTTTTTT.

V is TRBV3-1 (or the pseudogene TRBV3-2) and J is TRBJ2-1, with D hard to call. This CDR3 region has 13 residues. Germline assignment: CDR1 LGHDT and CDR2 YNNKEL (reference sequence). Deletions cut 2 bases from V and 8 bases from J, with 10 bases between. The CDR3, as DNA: TGTGCCAGCAGCCAAAGAACAGCTGATGAGCAGTTCTTC. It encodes CASSQRTADEQFF.

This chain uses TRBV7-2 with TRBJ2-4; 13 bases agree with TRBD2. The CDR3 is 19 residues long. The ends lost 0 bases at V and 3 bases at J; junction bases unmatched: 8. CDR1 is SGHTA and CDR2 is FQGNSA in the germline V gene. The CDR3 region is CASSLAELAGGGYKNIQYF. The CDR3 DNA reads TGTGCCAGCAGCTTAGCGGAACTAGCGGGAGGGGGGTACAAAAACATTCAGTACTTC.

The CDR3 sequence is CASSRQGQGAPDTGELFF. DNA for the CDR3: TGCGCCAGCAGCCGGCAGGGACAGGGGGCGCCGGACACCGGGGAGCTGTTTTTT. This rearrangement joins TRBV5-1 to TRBJ2-2, with 12 bases identical to TRBD1. The CDR3 extends over 18 amino acids. Germline V gene sequence: CDR1 SGHRS, CDR2 YFSETQ. J was trimmed by 3 bases and V by 4 bases; bases with no gene match: 10.

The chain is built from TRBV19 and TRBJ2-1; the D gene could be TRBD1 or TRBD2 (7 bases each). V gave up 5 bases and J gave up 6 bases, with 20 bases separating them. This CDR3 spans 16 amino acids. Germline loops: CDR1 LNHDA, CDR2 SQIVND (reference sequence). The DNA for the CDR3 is TGTGCCAGTAGTTCCCCAGGGGGGGCCCGGGGCAATGAGCAGTTCTTC. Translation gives CASSSPGGARGNEQFF. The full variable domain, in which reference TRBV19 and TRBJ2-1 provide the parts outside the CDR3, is DGGITQSPKYLFRKEGQNVTLSCEQNLNHDAMYWYRQDPGQGLRLIYYSQIVNDFQKGDIAEGYSVSREKKESFPLTVTSAQKNPTAFYLCASSSPGGARGNEQFFGPGTRLTVL.

The CDR3, as DNA: TGTGCCAGCAGCTTTCCGGGGGAGAACATTCAGTACTTC. It codes for CASSFPGENIQYF. The chain combines TRBV7-9 with TRBJ2-4; a possible D gene is TRBD2 (6 bases). This CDR3 has 13 amino acids. The V end lost 3 bases, the J end lost 7 bases, and 10 bases lay between the germline ends. Looked up from germline, CDR1 is SEHNR and CDR2 is FQNEAQ (reference sequence).

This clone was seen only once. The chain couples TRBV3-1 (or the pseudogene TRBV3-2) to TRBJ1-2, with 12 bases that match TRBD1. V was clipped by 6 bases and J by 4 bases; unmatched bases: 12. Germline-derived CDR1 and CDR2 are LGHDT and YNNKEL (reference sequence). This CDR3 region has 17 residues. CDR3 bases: TGTGCCAGCAGATCTCCGGGACAGGGGGCGGGGAGCTATGGCTACACCTTC. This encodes CASRSPGQGAGSYGYTF.

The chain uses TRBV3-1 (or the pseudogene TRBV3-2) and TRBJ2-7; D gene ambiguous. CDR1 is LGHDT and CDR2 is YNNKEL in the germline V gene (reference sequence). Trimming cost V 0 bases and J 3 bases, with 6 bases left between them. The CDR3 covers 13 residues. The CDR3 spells CASSQDGGYEQYV. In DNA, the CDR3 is TGTGCCAGCAGCCAAGATGGCGGCTACGAGCAGTACGTC.

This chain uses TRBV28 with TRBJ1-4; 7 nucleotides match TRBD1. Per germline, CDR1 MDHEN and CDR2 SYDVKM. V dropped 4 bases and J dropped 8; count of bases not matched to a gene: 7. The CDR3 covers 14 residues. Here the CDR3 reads CASSSTGRWEKLFF. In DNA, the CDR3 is TGTGCCAGCAGTTCGACAGGGAGATGGGAAAAACTGTTTTTT.

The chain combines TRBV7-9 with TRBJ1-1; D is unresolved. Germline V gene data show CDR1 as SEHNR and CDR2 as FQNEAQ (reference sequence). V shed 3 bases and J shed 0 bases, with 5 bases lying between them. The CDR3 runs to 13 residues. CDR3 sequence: CASSFNLNTEAFF. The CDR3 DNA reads TGTGCCAGCAGCTTCAATTTGAACACTGAAGCTTTCTTT.

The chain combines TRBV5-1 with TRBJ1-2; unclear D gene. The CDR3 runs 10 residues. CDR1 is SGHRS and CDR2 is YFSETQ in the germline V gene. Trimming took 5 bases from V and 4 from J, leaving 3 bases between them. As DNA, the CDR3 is TGCGCCAGCAGATGCTATGGCTACACCTTC. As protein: CASRCYGYTF.

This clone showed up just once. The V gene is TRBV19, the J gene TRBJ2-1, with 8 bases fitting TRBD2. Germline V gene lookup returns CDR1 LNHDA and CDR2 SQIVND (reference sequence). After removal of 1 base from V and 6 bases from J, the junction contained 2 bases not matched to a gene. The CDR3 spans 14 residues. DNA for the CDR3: TGTGCCAGTAGTATAGCGGGAGGGCGCAATGAGCAGTTCTTC. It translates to CASSIAGGRNEQFF.

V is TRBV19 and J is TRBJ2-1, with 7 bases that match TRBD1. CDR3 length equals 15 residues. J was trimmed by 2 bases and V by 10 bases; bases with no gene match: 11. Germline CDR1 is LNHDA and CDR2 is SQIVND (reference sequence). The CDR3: CATGLTGSAYNEQFF. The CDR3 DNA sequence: TGTGCCACAGGGCTGACAGGGAGCGCCTACAATGAGCAGTTCTTC. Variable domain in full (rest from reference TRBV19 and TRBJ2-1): DGGITQSPKYLFRKEGQNVTLSCEQNLNHDAMYWYRQDPGQGLRLIYYSQIVNDFQKGDIAEGYSVSREKKESFPLTVTSAQKNPTAFYLCATGLTGSAYNEQFFGPGTRLTVL.

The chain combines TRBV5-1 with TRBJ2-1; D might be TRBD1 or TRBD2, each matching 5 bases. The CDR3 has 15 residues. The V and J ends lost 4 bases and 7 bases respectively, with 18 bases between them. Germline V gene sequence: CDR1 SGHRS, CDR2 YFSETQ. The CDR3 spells CASSPAASPGNEQFF. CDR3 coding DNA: TGCGCCAGCAGCCCGGCGGCTAGCCCAGGGAATGAGCAGTTCTTC.